This T cell receptor (beta chain) is from a study of blood T cell repertoires in COVID-19. Overall study context: Spain, Italy and the United States supplied samples that represented acute and convalescent COVID-19. The analysed material was cDNA or gDNA that came from T cells, B-cell-depleted T cells, or PBMCs.

Original handling: Reference gene primer amplification in the assay estimated nucleated cell counts. Sequenced by immunoSEQ multiplex PCR; TCRdb stores in-frame clones only, minus some. V and J calls and clone size are copied from that table; D and trimming were computed from the DNA. The table includes 50,000 to 85,000 clones, roughly 80% detected once. The V end was cut by 4 bases, the J end by 4 bases, with 10 bases between. This CDR3 region has 13 residues. Germline CDR1 reads ENHRY; CDR2 reads SYGVKD. This TCR derives from a man between 60 and 75 years old with acute or convalescent COVID-19. J is TRBJ1-1 and V is TRBV10-3; perhaps TRBD1 as D (5 bases). The sample taken for sequencing was peripheral blood. In DNA, the CDR3 is TGTGCCATCAGTGGGCCGGGGGGCACTGAAGCTTTCTTT. Its protein product is CAISGPGGTEAFF.